Presented here are 20 T cell receptor beta chains from one specimen sequenced in a study of T cell repertoires in cytomegalovirus infection. Their antigen targets remain unknown. TCRdb re-derived calls from the reads in MiXCR, one entry per CDR3 protein. The sample lists 650,000 to 900,000 distinct CDR3 sequences, less than 35% occurring once. Sequencing was performed on cultured CD8+ T cells from PBMCs, taken from culture after CMV antigen stimulation. These receptors originate from a human donor in good health (CMV status not recorded). Some clones in this sample may be carry-over from other donors' samples.

The chain is built from TRBV6-2 or TRBV6-3 and TRBJ1-5; 7 bases fit TRBD1. CDR1 and CDR2 from the germline V gene are MNHEY and SVGEGT. V was pared by 7 bases and J by 9 bases, with 9 bases of the junction left unmatched. The CDR3 length is 13 residues. The CDR3 loop reads CASTGTEARPQHF. CDR3 nucleotides: TGTGCCAGCACCGGGACAGAGGCGCGGCCCCAGCATTTT.

To note about this clonotype: The CDR3 ends on some other residue instead of the conserved phenylalanine or tryptophan, so this is likely a read error. CDR3 sequence reads: CASSEFGGSQPQHS. The CDR3 region has the DNA TGTGCCAGCAGTGAATTTGGGGGTAGTCAGCCCCAGCATTCT. J is TRBJ1-5 and V is TRBV25-1; possible D gene TRBD1, 5 bases. Per the germline V gene, CDR1 is MGHDK and CDR2 is SYGVNS. V lost 1 base to trimming and J lost 6 bases, with 10 bases between them. The CDR3 contains 14 residues.

This clonotype was counted only a few times. The rearrangement links TRBV6-1 to TRBJ2-7; a weak D match, TRBD1 (5 bases). CDR1 MNHNS and CDR2 SASEGT come from the germline V gene. V lost 5 bases, J lost 3 bases, and 17 bases lay in between. CDR3 size: 15 residues. The CDR3 is CASSPRRGLNYEQYV. The CDR3 DNA reads as TGTGCCAGCAGTCCTCGAAGGGGTCTGAACTACGAGCAGTACGTC.

This rearrangement joins TRBV20-1 to TRBJ1-4; D is unclear. The CDR3 extends over 13 amino acids. Germline V gives CDR1 DFQATT, CDR2 SNEGSKA (reference sequence). V dropped 3 bases and J dropped 4 bases, with 9 bases sitting between them. The CDR3 spells CSARVEFNEKLFF. CDR3 bases: TGCAGTGCTAGGGTGGAGTTTAATGAAAAACTGTTTTTT.

The chain uses TRBV19 and TRBJ1-1; the D gene is possibly TRBD1 (5 bases). This CDR3 has 15 amino acids. Germline CDR1 reads LNHDA; CDR2 reads SQIVND (reference sequence). V shed 5 bases and J shed 5 bases, with 18 bases lying between them. The CDR3 DNA reads TGTGCCAGTAGTTCCAGCCGGGGGGTAAGAACTGAAGCTTTCTTT. This encodes CASSSSRGVRTEAFF.

CDR3 sequence reads: CSARRGAVTEAFF. The DNA for the CDR3 is TGCAGTGCTAGGAGGGGCGCGGTCACTGAAGCTTTCTTT. The chain links TRBV20-1 to TRBJ1-1, with D perhaps TRBD1 (5 bases). V lost 3 bases and J 4 bases, leaving 12 bases between the germline ends. The germline V gene has CDR1 DFQATT and CDR2 SNEGSKA (reference sequence). This CDR3 has 13 residues.

The chain couples TRBV19 to TRBJ2-5, with 7 bases that match TRBD2. V shed 5 bases and J 2 bases; nucleotides not matched to a gene: 5. CDR1 and CDR2 from the germline V gene are LNHDA and SQIVND (reference sequence). This CDR3 is built from 14 residues. Here the CDR3 reads CASSQRGRQETQYF. In nucleotides, the CDR3 is TGTGCCAGTAGTCAGCGGGGTAGACAAGAGACCCAGTACTTC.

The DNA for the CDR3 is TGTGCCAGCAGCTTGGTTCTGGCGGGGGGGCTGGGGGAGCAGTTCTTC. Protein: CASSLVLAGGLGEQFF. The chain joins TRBV5-6 to TRBJ2-1; TRBD2 matches 9 bases. CDR3 size: 16 residues. From germline, CDR1 is SGHDT and CDR2 YYEEEE. V shed 0 bases, J shed 10 bases, and the junction held 11 bases outside the gene matches.

This chain connects TRBV7-9 to TRBJ2-3; D might be TRBD1 (6 bases). The germline V gene has CDR1 SEHNR and CDR2 FQNEAQ (reference sequence). The germline V and J ends were trimmed by 5 bases and 4 bases, with 16 bases remaining between them. CDR3 length: 15 amino acids. The CDR3 region is CASSPRGAGADTQYF. The CDR3 DNA is TGTGCCAGCAGCCCGCGAGGGGCAGGGGCAGATACGCAGTATTTT.

The chain employs TRBV28 and TRBJ2-5; TRBD1 agrees at 7 bases. Per the germline V gene, CDR1 is MDHEN and CDR2 is SYDVKM. V lost 4 bases to trimming and J lost 5 bases; unmatched junction nucleotides: 16. The CDR3 length is 17 residues. CDR3 bases: TGTGCCAGCAGTTCCTCCCTCCAGGGGGAACCGAGGGAGACCCAGTACTTC. Protein sequence: CASSSSLQGEPRETQYF. Full variable domain (rest looked up from reference TRBV28 and TRBJ2-5): DVKVTQSSRYLVKRTGEKVFLECVQDMDHENMFWYRQDPGLGLRLIYFSYDVKMKEKGDIPEGYSVSREKKERFSLILESASTNQTSMYLCASSSSLQGEPRETQYFGPGTRLLVL.

This clonotype was observed a handful of times. This chain connects TRBV12-3 or TRBV12-4 to TRBJ2-5; D remains unclear. V was cut by 5 bases and J by 2 bases, with 9 bases left in between. The CDR3 runs to 13 residues. CDR3 amino acids: CASSVHIQETQYF. The DNA of the CDR3 is TGTGCCAGCAGTGTCCACATACAAGAGACCCAGTACTTC.

This clonotype has ten or more counts. This chain links TRBV7-9 with TRBJ2-7; D is perhaps TRBD1 (5 bases). The germline V gene has CDR1 SEHNR and CDR2 FQNEAQ (reference sequence). The V end lost 3 bases, the J end lost 5 bases, and 8 bases lay between the germline ends. This CDR3 region has 12 residues. CDR3 nucleotides: TGTGCCAGCAGCTTGGTAGGGGACGAGCAGTACTTC. It encodes CASSLVGDEQYF.

This clonotype was counted between two and nine times. The rearrangement joins TRBV27 to TRBJ1-1, with TRBD1 matching 9 bases. CDR1 and CDR2 (germline): MNHEY, SMNVEV (reference sequence). V gave up 0 bases and J gave up 5 bases; unmatched junction bases: 7. The CDR3 contains 16 residues. CDR3 DNA: TGTGCCAGCAGTTTATCACCGGACAGGGGTTGGACTGAAGCTTTCTTT. Translation gives CASSLSPDRGWTEAFF.

This clonotype was observed at least ten times. The DNA of the CDR3 is TGTGCCAGCAGCTTACCGGGGGTTGGTGGCTACACCTTC. Its protein product is CASSLPGVGGYTF. The rearrangement uses TRBV7-2 and TRBJ1-2, with a tentative D call TRBD1 (5 bases). The CDR3 spans 13 residues. Germline assignment: CDR1 SGHTA and CDR2 FQGNSA. V was trimmed by 2 bases and J by 7 bases, leaving 11 bases between them.

The CDR3: CASRPTGLTDTQYF. The CDR3 DNA reads TGTGCCAGCAGACCTACAGGGTTAACGGATACGCAGTATTTT. The chain links TRBV28 to TRBJ2-3, with D possibly TRBD1 on 6 matching bases. The V gene lost 6 bases and the J gene lost 6 bases, with 16 bases spanning the gap. In germline, CDR1 is MDHEN, CDR2 SYDVKM. The CDR3 is 14 amino acids.

The V call is TRBV27, the J call TRBJ1-5; no firm D call. Per the germline V gene, CDR1 is MNHEY and CDR2 is SMNVEV (reference sequence). CDR3 length: 13 amino acids. The V and J ends lost 2 bases and 6 bases respectively, with 8 bases between them. This chain's CDR3 is CASSLGISQPQHF. The CDR3, as DNA: TGTGCCAGCAGTTTAGGGATCAGTCAGCCCCAGCATTTT.

This clonotype was seen at least ten times. The chain combines TRBV7-8 with TRBJ1-2; no definite D call. Germline CDR1 SGHVS, CDR2 FQNEAQ. Trimming removed 8 bases from V and 4 bases from J, with 8 bases in between. The CDR3 consists of 11 residues. The CDR3 DNA is TGTGCCAGCGGGGAGGCCTATGGCTACACCTTC. Amino acids: CASGEAYGYTF.

The chain is built from TRBV7-8 and TRBJ2-2; no definite D call. The CDR3 runs to 12 residues. V lost 5 bases and J 4 bases, leaving 5 bases between the germline ends. CDR1 SGHVS and CDR2 FQNEAQ come from the germline V gene. The CDR3 is CASSGVTGELFF. The CDR3 DNA follows: TGTGCCAGCAGCGGGGTCACCGGGGAGCTGTTTTTT. The complete variable domain, with remaining parts taken from reference TRBV7-8 and TRBJ2-2, reads GAGVSQSPRYKVAKRGQDVALRCDPISGHVSLFWYQQALGQGPEFLTYFQNEAQLDKSGLPSDRFFAERPEGSVSTLKIQRTQQEDSAVYLCASSGVTGELFFGEGSRLTVL.

As regards this clonotype: A much more abundant neighbour one base away suggests this may be a read error. The CDR3 reads CAISLEGYGLADSDTQYF. CDR3 nucleotides: TGTGCCATCAGCCTAGAGGGGTATGGGCTAGCGGATTCAGATACGCAGTATTTT. V and J are TRBV7-8 and TRBJ2-3, with 7 bases fitting TRBD2. This CDR3 has 18 residues. CDR1 SGHVS and CDR2 FQNEAQ come from the germline V gene. Looking up the rest from reference TRBV7-8 and TRBJ2-3 gives the full variable domain: GAGVSQSPRYKVAKRGQDVALRCDPISGHVSLFWYQQALGQGPEFLTYFQNEAQLDKSGLPSDRFFAERPEGSVSTLKIQRTQQEDSAVYLCAISLEGYGLADSDTQYFGPGTRLTVL.

This chain links TRBV7-9 with TRBJ2-1; 9 positions match TRBD2. J lost 0 bases, V lost 4 bases, and 13 bases had no gene match. Germline-derived CDR1 and CDR2 are SEHNR and FQNEAQ (reference sequence). The CDR3 totals 19 residues. The CDR3 nucleotides read TGTGCCAGCAGCTATTTAGCGGGGGACCTATTAAACTCCTACAATGAGCAGTTCTTC. It is translated as CASSYLAGDLLNSYNEQFF.